This section outlines one T cell receptor (beta chain) sequence together with its context. The antigen is undetermined. The data originate from a study of beta chain features in type 1 diabetes. Points from the study as a whole: There was a moderate but significant shortening of TCRB CDR3s in all four CD4+ subsets of Type 1 diabetes patients. More deletions and fewer insertions at VDJ junctions were found in patients with type 1 diabetes. High TCR expression in some cells could lead to their over-representation in cDNA sequencing.

Expressed TCRB transcripts got sequenced, as all isolated RNA was reverse transcribed. Naive, central memory and regulatory T cell samples yielded around 3.5 million reads on average. TCRdb keeps only in-frame clones here, not all; method: immunoSEQ multiplex PCR. The sample lists 150,000 to 200,000 clones; 8.5% to 10% were seen once. The sequenced sample was central memory CD4+ T cells from blood. The TCR originated in a woman aged 30 to 39 with type 1 diabetes.

In DNA form, the CDR3 reads TGTGCCAGCAGCCAGCGACTAGCGGGAGGGGAGACCCAGTACTTC. Its protein product is CASSQRLAGGETQYF. The rearrangement uses TRBV13 and TRBJ2-5; TRBD2 matches at 14 bases. With 5 bases clipped from V and 5 bases from J, the junction kept 4 bases outside the gene matches. This CDR3 region has 15 residues. The germline gives CDR1 PRHDT, CDR2 FYEKMQ (reference sequence).